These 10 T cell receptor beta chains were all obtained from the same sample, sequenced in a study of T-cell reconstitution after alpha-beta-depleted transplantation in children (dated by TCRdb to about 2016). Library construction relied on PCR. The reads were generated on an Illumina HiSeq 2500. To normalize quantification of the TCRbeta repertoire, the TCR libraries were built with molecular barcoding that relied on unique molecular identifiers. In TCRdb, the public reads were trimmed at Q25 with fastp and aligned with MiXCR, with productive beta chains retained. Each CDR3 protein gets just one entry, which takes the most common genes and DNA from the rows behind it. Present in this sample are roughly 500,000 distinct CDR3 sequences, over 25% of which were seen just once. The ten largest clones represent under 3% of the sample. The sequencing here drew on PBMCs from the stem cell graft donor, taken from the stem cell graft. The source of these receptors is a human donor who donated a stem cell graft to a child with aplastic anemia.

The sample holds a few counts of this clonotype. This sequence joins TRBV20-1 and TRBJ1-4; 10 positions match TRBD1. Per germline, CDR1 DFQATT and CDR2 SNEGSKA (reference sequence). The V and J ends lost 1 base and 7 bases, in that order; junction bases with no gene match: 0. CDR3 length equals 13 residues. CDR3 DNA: TGCAGTGCTAGAGGACAGGGGGCTGAAAAACTGTTTTTT. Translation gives CSARGQGAEKLFF.

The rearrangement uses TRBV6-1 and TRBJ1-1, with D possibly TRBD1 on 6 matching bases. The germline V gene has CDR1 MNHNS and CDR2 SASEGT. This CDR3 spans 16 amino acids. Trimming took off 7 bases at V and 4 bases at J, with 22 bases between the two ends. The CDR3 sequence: CASTPLTGRVGTEAFF. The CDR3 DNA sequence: TGTGCCAGCACTCCTCTTACAGGGCGGGTGGGCACTGAAGCTTTCTTT.

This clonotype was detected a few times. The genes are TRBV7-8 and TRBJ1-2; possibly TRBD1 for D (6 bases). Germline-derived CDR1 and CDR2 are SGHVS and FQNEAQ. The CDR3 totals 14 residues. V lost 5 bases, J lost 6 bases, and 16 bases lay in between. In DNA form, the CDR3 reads TGTGCCAGCAGCACAAGGGACACCTTAGATGGCTACACCTTC. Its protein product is CASSTRDTLDGYTF.

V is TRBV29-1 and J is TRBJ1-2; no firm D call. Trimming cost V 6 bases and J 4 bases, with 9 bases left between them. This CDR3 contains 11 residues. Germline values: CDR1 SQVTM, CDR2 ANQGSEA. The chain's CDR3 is CSVVSLYGYTF. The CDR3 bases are TGCAGCGTAGTCTCTCTCTATGGCTACACCTTC.

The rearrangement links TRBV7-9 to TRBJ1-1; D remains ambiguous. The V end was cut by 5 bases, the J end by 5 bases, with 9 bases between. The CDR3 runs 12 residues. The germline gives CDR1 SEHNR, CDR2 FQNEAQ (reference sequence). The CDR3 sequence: CASSPRETEAFF. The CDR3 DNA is TGTGCCAGCAGCCCAAGGGAGACTGAAGCTTTCTTT.

Here the CDR3 DNA reads TGCGCCAGCAGCCAAGACGCAGGCGGTGAAAAACTGTTTTTT. Translation gives CASSQDAGGEKLFF. The rearrangement joins TRBV4-3 to TRBJ1-4; no clear D. This CDR3 comprises 14 residues. CDR1 is LGHNA, CDR2 YSLEER, per germline. Trimming took off 0 bases at V and 7 bases at J, with 9 bases between the two ends.

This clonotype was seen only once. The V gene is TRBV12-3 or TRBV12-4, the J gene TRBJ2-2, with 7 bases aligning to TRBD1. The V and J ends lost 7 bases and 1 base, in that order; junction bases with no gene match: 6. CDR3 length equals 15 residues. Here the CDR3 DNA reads TGTGCCAGCAAATCAAGACAGGGGAACACCGGGGAGCTGTTTTTT. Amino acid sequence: CASKSRQGNTGELFF.

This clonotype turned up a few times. The CDR3 reads CASSYSTADGHYGYTF. Here the CDR3 DNA reads TGTGCCAGCAGTTACTCGACTGCAGACGGACACTATGGCTACACCTTC. The rearrangement links TRBV6-2 or TRBV6-3 to TRBJ1-2; no definite D call. V was cut by 0 bases and J by 3 bases, with 14 bases left in between. The CDR3 is 16 residues long. Germline V gives CDR1 MNHEY, CDR2 SVGEGT.

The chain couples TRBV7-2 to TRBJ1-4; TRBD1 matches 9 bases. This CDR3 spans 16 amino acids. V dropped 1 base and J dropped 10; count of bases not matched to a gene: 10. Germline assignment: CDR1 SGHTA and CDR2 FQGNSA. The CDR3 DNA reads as TGTGCCAGCAGCTTAGGGACAGGGGCCCGGAACTTAAAACTGTTTTTT. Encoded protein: CASSLGTGARNLKLFF. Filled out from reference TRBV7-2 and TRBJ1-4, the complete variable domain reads GAGVSQSPSNKVTEKGKDVELRCDPISGHTALYWYRQSLGQGLEFLIYFQGNSAPDKSGLPSDRFSAERTGGSVSTLTIQRTQQEDSAVYLCASSLGTGARNLKLFFGSGTQLSVL.

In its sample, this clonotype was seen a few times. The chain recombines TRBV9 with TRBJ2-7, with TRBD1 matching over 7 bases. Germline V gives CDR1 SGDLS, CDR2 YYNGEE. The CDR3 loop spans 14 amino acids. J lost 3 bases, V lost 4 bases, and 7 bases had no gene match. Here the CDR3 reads CASSLEGQNYEQYF. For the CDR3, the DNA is TGTGCCAGCAGCTTAGAGGGACAGAACTACGAGCAGTACTTC. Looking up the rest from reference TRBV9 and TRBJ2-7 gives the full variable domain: DSGVTQTPKHLITATGQRVTLRCSPRSGDLSVYWYQQSLDQGLQFLIQYYNGEERAKGNILERFSAQQFPDLHSELNLSSLELGDSALYFCASSLEGQNYEQYFGPGTRLTVT.